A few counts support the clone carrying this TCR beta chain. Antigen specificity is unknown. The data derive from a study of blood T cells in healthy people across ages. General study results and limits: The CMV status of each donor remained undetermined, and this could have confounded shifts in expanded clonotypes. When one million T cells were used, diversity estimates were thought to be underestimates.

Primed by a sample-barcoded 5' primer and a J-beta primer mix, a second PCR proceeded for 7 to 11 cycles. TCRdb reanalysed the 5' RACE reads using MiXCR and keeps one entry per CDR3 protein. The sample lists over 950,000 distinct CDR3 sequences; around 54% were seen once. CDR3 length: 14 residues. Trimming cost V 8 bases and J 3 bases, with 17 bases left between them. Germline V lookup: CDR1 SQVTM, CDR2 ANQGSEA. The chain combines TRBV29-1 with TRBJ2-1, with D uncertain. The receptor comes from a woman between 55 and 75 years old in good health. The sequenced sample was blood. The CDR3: CSFRRATDYNEQFF. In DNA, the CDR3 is TGCAGCTTCCGAAGGGCTACCGACTACAATGAGCAGTTCTTC.